Shown below are 4 T cell receptor beta chains from a single sample sequenced in a study of T-cell memory formation after mild COVID-19. From the 5' RACE reads, TCRdb called clonotypes with MiXCR, one entry per CDR3 protein. This table has roughly 200,000 distinct CDR3 sequences, around 15% appearing once. Material: PBMCs or a T cell subset sorted from them (not recorded which). The receptors originated from an adult woman who had mild COVID-19 (a few samples of this study predate the infection). Cell type and time point are not known.

The rearrangement links TRBV24-1 to TRBJ2-4; 9 bases match TRBD1. The germline V gene encodes CDR1 KGHDR and CDR2 SFDVKD. Unmatched junction bases numbered 7, after V lost 2 bases and J lost 6 bases. The CDR3 contains 16 residues. The CDR3 coding sequence is TGTGCCACCAGTGATTATACAGGGGGCCAGGGAAACATTCAGTACTTC. This gives the protein CATSDYTGGQGNIQYF.

In its sample, this clonotype was seen a few times. This sequence joins TRBV7-2 and TRBJ1-2; 7 bases match TRBD1. CDR3 length: 14 amino acids. Germline CDR1 reads SGHTA; CDR2 reads FQGNSA. Trimming removed 2 bases from V and 8 bases from J; junction bases left unmatched: 8. The chain's CDR3 is CASSLQVTGIGYTF. As DNA, the CDR3 is TGTGCCAGCAGCTTACAGGTGACAGGGATCGGCTACACCTTC.

The genes are TRBV9 and TRBJ2-3; D is unclear. This CDR3 has 12 residues. The germline V gene has CDR1 SGDLS and CDR2 YYNGEE. Trimming cost V 3 bases and J 7 bases, with 9 bases left between them. CDR3 amino acids: CASSGTVNTQYF. CDR3 bases: TGTGCCAGCAGCGGAACCGTGAATACGCAGTATTTT.

The chain carries TRBV20-1 and TRBJ2-7, with 9 bases fitting TRBD2. The CDR3 has 16 amino acids. V trimming: 5 bases; J trimming: 5 bases; junction bases outside the gene matches: 16. Per germline, CDR1 DFQATT and CDR2 SNEGSKA (reference sequence). The CDR3 DNA follows: TGCAGTGCTTCCAATGAGCATACTAGCGGGCCCAACGAGCAGTACTTC. Its translation is CSASNEHTSGPNEQYF.